Listed below are T cell receptor beta chains from one sample, sequenced in a study of blood T cell repertoires in COVID-19. Sequenced by immunoSEQ multiplex PCR; TCRdb stores in-frame clones only, minus some. This table holds roughly 260,000 clones, approximately 89% found once. Input material: PBMCs or T cells enriched from blood (not recorded which). The receptors stem from a young woman who had recovered from COVID-19. Each CDR3 is given without its conserved first and last residue. Each record gives: V gene, CDR3 protein.

TRBV6-1 ASSDGLSSGGGYT
TRBV7-3 ASSLGQGGTDTQY
TRBV4-1 ASSQEGGQRRHSPLH
TRBV18 ASHRDIDSPLH
TRBV7-6 ASSLNGLNEKLF
TRBV29-1 SVEGFESIYNEQF
TRBV6-5 ASSGSYNSPLH
TRBV4-1 ASSQETGLLIYNEQF
TRBV6-5 ASSYSRGFTEAF
TRBV21-1 ASSKGNREWSDTEAF
TRBV19 ASSIGGDEQF
TRBV7-9 ASSQTGDQPQH
TRBV11-2 ASSFGPYQETQY
TRBV3-1/TRBV3-2 ASSPRVSGTNEQF
TRBV10-3 AISNGGQVSNTGELF
TRBV5-1 ASSVVQGPFNYGYT
TRBV6-6 ASGPGRYYGYT
TRBV4-3 ASSQGLGGRAYEQY
TRBV30 AWSQEGAFTDTQY
TRBV20-1 SASFRAGGGPTQY
TRBV30 AWSVQGAGEQY
TRBV11-3 ASSPNYEQY
TRBV4-1 ASRGSGRTRYNEQF
TRBV2 ASTPLGQGPSYNEQF
TRBV3-1/TRBV3-2 ASSQDRSRGNTEAF
TRBV7-9 ASSSPGTGNYGYT
TRBV12-3/TRBV12-4 ASRPGGYNEQF
TRBV19 ASGLQGGWETQY
TRBV5-5 ASGGAPNEKLF
TRBV5-1 ASSLVAGWETQY
TRBV10-3 AISETLARETGELF
TRBV27 ASMGGQADTQY
TRBV4-1 ASSQDAGVFSGELF
TRBV7-2 ASSLMPQREYEQY
TRBV27 ASSSGLLYNEQF
TRBV27 ASRTLAGPYNEQF
TRBV29-1 SVNEGGQPNTEAF
TRBV9 ASSGPFGGSTDTQY
TRBV5-4 ASSMTSGVQETQY
TRBV5-6 ASSPGLLHNEQF
TRBV3-1/TRBV3-2 ASSQSPLLSGNTIY
TRBV27 ASGLYRGRDGYT
TRBV4-1 ASSQVSLTGGEAF
TRBV27 ASSLSGQYGYT
TRBV5-1 ASSLVVSGAYNEQF
TRBV19 ASSIFTEAF
TRBV19 ASRTGGFSTDTQY
TRBV29-1 SVLIGVPEAF
TRBV11-3 ASSRTQGTRGTEAF
TRBV27 ASALPPHTDTQY
TRBV10-3 AISSGQLNTEAF
TRBV14 ASSHVRGNAYNEQF
TRBV19 ASRQDRALNEQF
TRBV21-1 ASSSSTGRRFHSNQPQH
TRBV4-2 ASSQPGLAGGPEDTQY